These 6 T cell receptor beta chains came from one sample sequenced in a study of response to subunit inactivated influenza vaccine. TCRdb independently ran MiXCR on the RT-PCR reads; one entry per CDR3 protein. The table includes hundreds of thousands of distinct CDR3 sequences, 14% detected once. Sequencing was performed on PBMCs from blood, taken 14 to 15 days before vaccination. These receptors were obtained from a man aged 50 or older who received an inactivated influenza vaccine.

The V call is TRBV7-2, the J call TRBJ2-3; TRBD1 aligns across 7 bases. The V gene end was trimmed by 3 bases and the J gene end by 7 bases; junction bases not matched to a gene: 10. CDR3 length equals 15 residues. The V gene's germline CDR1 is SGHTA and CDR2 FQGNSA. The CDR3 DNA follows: TGTGCCAGCAGCTTCGGTTCGACAGGGTCAAATACGCAGTATTTT. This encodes CASSFGSTGSNTQYF.

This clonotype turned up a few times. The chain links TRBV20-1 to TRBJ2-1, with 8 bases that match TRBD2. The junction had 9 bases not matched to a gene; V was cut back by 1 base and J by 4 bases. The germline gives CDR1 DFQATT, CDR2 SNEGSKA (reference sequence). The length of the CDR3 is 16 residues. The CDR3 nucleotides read TGCAGTGCTAGAGTGGTGAGCGGGAGACAATACAATGAGCAGTTCTTC. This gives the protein CSARVVSGRQYNEQFF.

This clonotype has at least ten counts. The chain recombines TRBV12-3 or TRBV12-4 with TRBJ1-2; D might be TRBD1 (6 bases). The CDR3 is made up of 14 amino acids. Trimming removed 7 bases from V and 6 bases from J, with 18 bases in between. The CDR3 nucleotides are TGTGCCAGCACAAATCCCCCCAGGGGACATGGCTACACCTTC. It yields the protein CASTNPPRGHGYTF.

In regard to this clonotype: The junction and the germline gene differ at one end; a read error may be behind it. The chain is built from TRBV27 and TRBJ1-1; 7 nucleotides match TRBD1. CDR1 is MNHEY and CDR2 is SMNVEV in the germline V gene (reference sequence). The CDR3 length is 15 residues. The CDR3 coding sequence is TGTGCCAGCAGTCCCGACAGGGTGAGGAACACTGAAGCCTTCTTT. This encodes CASSPDRVRNTEAFF.

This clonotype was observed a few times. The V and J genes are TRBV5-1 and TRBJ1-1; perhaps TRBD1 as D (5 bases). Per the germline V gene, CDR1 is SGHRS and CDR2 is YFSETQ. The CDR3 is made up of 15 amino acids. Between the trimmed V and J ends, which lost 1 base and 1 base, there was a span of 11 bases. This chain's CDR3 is CASSLLRVSNTEAFF. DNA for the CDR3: TGCGCCAGCAGCTTGCTCAGGGTCTCGAACACTGAAGCTTTCTTT.

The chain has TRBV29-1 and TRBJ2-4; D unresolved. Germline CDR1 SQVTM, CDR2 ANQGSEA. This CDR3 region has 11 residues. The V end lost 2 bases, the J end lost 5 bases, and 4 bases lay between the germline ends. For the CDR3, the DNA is TGCAGCGTTGAAAGGGAAAACATTCAGTACTTC. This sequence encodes CSVERENIQYF.